What follows are 17 T cell receptor beta chains derived from one specimen sequenced in a study of graft-versus-host responses after intestinal transplantation. Assay: immunoSEQ multiplex PCR; the TCRdb copy retains only in-frame clones and omits some. The sample yields about 61,000 clones, 90% to 95% seen once. These receptors have no known antigen. Specimen: unstimulated CD4+ T cells sorted from spleen or lymph node cells, collected before transplant. These receptors were collected from a human donor who was the organ donor for an intestinal transplant.

The CDR3 sequence is CAISGSGGTYEQYF. The CDR3 DNA reads as TGTGCCATCAGTGGAAGCGGGGGAACCTACGAGCAGTACTTC. The chain recombines TRBV10-3 with TRBJ2-5, with 8 nucleotides matching TRBD2. The DNA end is a closer match to TRBJ2-7, so the J assignment may be wrong. CDR1 and CDR2 (germline): ENHRY, SYGVKD. This CDR3 region has 14 residues.

This chain links TRBV30 with TRBJ2-7; TRBD1 matches 9 bases. The CDR3 is 17 amino acids. Germline-derived CDR1 and CDR2 are GTSNPN and SVGIG (reference sequence). V lost 5 bases, J lost 0 bases, and 14 bases stayed unmatched. CDR3 region: CAWRGGTGNWGSYEQYF. The DNA of the CDR3 is TGTGCCTGGCGAGGGGGGACAGGGAATTGGGGCTCCTACGAGCAGTACTTC.

The chain is built from TRBV5-1 and TRBJ2-3; D might be TRBD2 (6 bases). V was trimmed by 6 bases and J by 6 bases, leaving 11 bases between them. The CDR3 spans 12 residues. Germline loops: CDR1 SGHRS, CDR2 YFSETQ. This CDR3 reads CASTSRGDTQYF. The CDR3, as DNA: TGCGCCAGCACCTCTCGGGGGGATACGCAGTATTTT.

The chain has TRBV7-2 and TRBJ2-3; no clear D gene. V lost 5 bases, J lost 0 bases, and 12 bases lay in between. The CDR3 runs 15 residues. Germline CDR1 and CDR2: SGHTA and FQGNSA. For the CDR3, the DNA is TGTGCCAGCAGCCAGGACGGGTCTAGCACAGATACGCAGTATTTT. It is translated as CASSQDGSSTDTQYF.

The V call is TRBV6-4, the J call TRBJ2-3; 12 positions match TRBD2. The CDR3 contains 15 residues. From germline, CDR1 is MRHNA and CDR2 SNTAGT. J was trimmed by 2 bases and V by 5 bases; bases with no gene match: 2. The CDR3 region is CASSPSGGATDTQYF. CDR3 nucleotide sequence: TGTGCCAGCAGTCCTAGCGGGGGGGCCACAGATACGCAGTATTTT.

The V gene is TRBV6-1, the J gene TRBJ2-3; D not certain. Germline lookup yields CDR1 MNHNS and CDR2 SASEGT. Trimming removed 7 bases at V and 6 bases at J, with 11 bases between. The CDR3 has 12 residues. The CDR3 is CASTSFWDTQYF. In DNA form, the CDR3 reads TGTGCCAGCACCTCCTTTTGGGATACGCAGTATTTT.

The V call is TRBV5-1, the J call TRBJ2-7; D gene ambiguous. Germline CDR1 and CDR2: SGHRS and YFSETQ. CDR3 length equals 14 residues. V was trimmed by 1 base and J by 0 bases, leaving 8 bases between them. CDR3 bases: TGCGCCAGCAGCTTGTTGGGTACCTCCTACGAGCAGTACTTC. It encodes CASSLLGTSYEQYF.

The rearrangement uses TRBV6-5 and TRBJ1-2, with 8 bases lining up with TRBD1. This CDR3 is built from 16 residues. Germline CDR1 and CDR2: MNHEY and SVGAGI. V lost 2 bases to trimming and J lost 7 bases; unmatched junction nucleotides: 12. In DNA form, the CDR3 reads TGTGCCAGCAGTTACCGACGGACAGGGTCAGTTCCTGGCTACACCTTC. Translated: CASSYRRTGSVPGYTF.

V gene TRBV5-1 combines with J gene TRBJ2-3; the match to TRBD2 covers 8 bases. CDR1 SGHRS and CDR2 YFSETQ come from the germline V gene. V lost 0 bases and J lost 4; bases outside the gene matches: 10. CDR3 size: 17 residues. The CDR3 loop reads CASSLAVRGAGADTQYF. The CDR3 DNA sequence: TGCGCCAGCAGCTTGGCGGTGCGGGGGGCGGGCGCAGATACGCAGTATTTT. Full variable domain (missing parts from reference TRBV5-1 and TRBJ2-3): KAGVTQTPRYLIKTRGQQVTLSCSPISGHRSVSWYQQTPGQGLQFLFEYFSETQRNKGNFPGRFSGRQFSNSRSEMNVSTLELGDSALYLCASSLAVRGAGADTQYFGPGTRLTVL.

V usage is TRBV6-1 and J usage is TRBJ2-5; the match to TRBD1 covers 7 bases. Germline CDR1 is MNHNS and CDR2 is SASEGT. The CDR3 contains 15 residues. The junction had 12 bases not matched to a gene; V was cut back by 6 bases and J by 5 bases. The CDR3: CASSKGTVVAETQYF. The DNA for the CDR3 is TGTGCCAGCAGCAAAGGGACAGTGGTGGCGGAGACCCAGTACTTC.

The rearrangement links TRBV9 to TRBJ2-7; the match to TRBD1 covers 9 bases. Germline V gene data show CDR1 as SGDLS and CDR2 as YYNGEE. The CDR3 spans 13 residues. V dropped 0 bases and J dropped 6; count of bases not matched to a gene: 1. The CDR3 region is CASSVVDRGEQYF. Written as DNA, the CDR3 is TGTGCCAGCAGCGTAGTGGACAGGGGCGAGCAGTACTTC.

The chain couples TRBV5-1 to TRBJ1-1; TRBD1 might be the D (5 bases). CDR3 size: 14 residues. With 6 bases removed from V and 0 bases from J, the gap between germline ends came to 12 bases. From germline, CDR1 is SGHRS and CDR2 YFSETQ. As DNA, the CDR3 is TGCGCCAGCACCCCCGACAGTTTGAACACTGAAGCTTTCTTT. Amino acid sequence: CASTPDSLNTEAFF.

This clone is a singleton in its sample. The V gene is TRBV6-4, the J gene TRBJ2-1; D may be TRBD1 or TRBD2 (6 bases each). With 4 bases removed from V and 4 bases from J, the gap between germline ends came to 20 bases. CDR3 length: 17 residues. Germline assignment: CDR1 MRHNA and CDR2 SNTAGT. The CDR3 reads CASSATWGRGTYNEQFF. As DNA, the CDR3 is TGTGCCAGCAGTGCCACTTGGGGGCGGGGAACTTACAATGAGCAGTTCTTC.

The chain combines TRBV6-5 with TRBJ1-4; D unclear. Germline V gives CDR1 MNHEY, CDR2 SVGAGI. Trimming took off 0 bases at V and 6 bases at J, with 2 bases between the two ends. The CDR3 spans 12 residues. CDR3 nucleotide sequence: TGTGCCAGCAGTTACTCGCATGAAAAACTGTTTTTT. Amino acid sequence: CASSYSHEKLFF.

This sequence joins TRBV15 and TRBJ1-2; weak D call: TRBD1 (5 bases). Trimming cost V 0 bases and J 4 bases, with 12 bases left between them. Germline values: CDR1 LNHNV, CDR2 YYDKDF (reference sequence). The CDR3 consists of 15 residues. The CDR3 sequence is CATSRDRDRFYGYTF. As DNA, the CDR3 is TGTGCCACCAGCAGAGATCGCGACAGATTCTATGGCTACACCTTC.

The V and J genes are TRBV2 and TRBJ2-7; TRBD2 agrees at 7 bases. Germline CDR1 is SNHLY and CDR2 is FYNNEI. V shed 7 bases and J 7 bases; nucleotides not matched to a gene: 10. This CDR3 has 13 residues. The CDR3 sequence: CASTSRGVGEQYF. The CDR3 region has the DNA TGTGCCAGCACCTCCCGGGGGGTGGGGGAGCAGTACTTC.

The chain combines TRBV2 with TRBJ2-5, with a tentative D call TRBD2 (5 bases). Germline V gene sequence: CDR1 SNHLY, CDR2 FYNNEI. The CDR3 has 13 residues. Trimming stripped 2 bases from V and 10 bases from J, with 14 bases between. For the CDR3, the DNA is TGTGCCAGCAGTGAACCTAGCCAGGCGGTCCAGTACTTC. It specifies CASSEPSQAVQYF.